A single TCR beta chain is shown here with its context. This clonotype is deemed large (0.1 to 1%). It has no known antigen specificity. No base-level quality is on record; no much larger clone is a single base apart. The junction carries 14 bases between V and J, which are trimmed by 4 bases and 8 bases respectively. There are 13 amino acids in the CDR3, from cysteine to phenylalanine inclusive. Just the 39-base CDR3 DNA is kept, in frame starting at base 1. CDR1 and CDR2, per the germline V gene (reference sequence), are LGHDT and YNNKEL. Preparation of the library involved RT-PCR. TCRdb shows the sequencer as Illumina MiSeq. Using fastp trimming at Q25 and MiXCR clonotype assembly, TCRdb reanalyzed the public sequencing data and kept in-frame beta chains. Entries are consolidated by CDR3 protein sequence, retaining the most common genes and DNA. The sample table shows hundreds of distinct CDR3 sequences, and 7.5% to 9.5% are seen once. Around a third of the sample rests with the top ten.

The data were taken from a study of immune reconstitution after stem cell transplant in scleroderma (dated by TCRdb to about 2017). The TCR originated in a male donor with systemic sclerosis. This material was collected before or after autologous hematopoietic stem cell transplantation (not recorded which). The receptor chain draws on TRBV3-1 and TRBJ1-2, with the D gene not clear enough to name. The sequence in DNA is TGTGCCAGCAGCCCCGGTCCCGCTGGAGGCTACACCTTC. The resulting protein is CASSPGPAGGYTF. Reference TRBV3-1 and TRBJ1-2 proteins supply the regions before and after the CDR3; the full variable domain is: DTAVSQTPKYLVTQMGNDKSIKCEQNLGHDTMYWYKQDSKKFLKIMFSYNNKELIINETVPNRFSPKSPDKAHLNLHINSLELGDSAVYFCASSPGPAGGYTFGSGTRLTVV.